The source of this T cell receptor beta chain is a study of Ad26.COV2.S vaccination and SARS-CoV-2 variants. Whole-study findings and limits: Substantial post-vaccination breadth of spike-specific CD8+ and CD4+ T cell responses was reported.

A note on this clone: The antigen is unknown.

Assay: immunoSEQ multiplex PCR; the TCRdb copy retains only in-frame clones and omits some. In the table there are 400,000 to 450,000 clones, more than 80% of which are singletons. Per the germline V gene, CDR1 is KGHDR and CDR2 is SFDVKD. The CDR3 contains 14 residues. Trimming at V came to 3 bases and at J to 8 bases, leaving 6 bases not matched to a gene. The treatment was: roughly 19 received Ad26.COV2.S at low or high dose, single or two shots; several received placebo; per-sample allocation not given. It was on day 63 after the first vaccine or placebo injection that samples were taken. Sequencing was performed on peripheral blood, taken in a trial of Ad26.COV2.S vaccine versus placebo. This clonotype originated in a person between 18 and 65 years old who received the Ad26.COV2.S COVID-19 vaccine or a placebo. The rearrangement uses TRBV24-1 and TRBJ1-5; 7 bases are a match to TRBD1. The CDR3: CATSDPGQEEPQHF. The CDR3 nucleotides are TGTGCCACCAGTGATCCCGGACAGGAGGAGCCCCAGCATTTT.